The following is a T cell receptor beta chain sequence with its context. Clones were sequenced by immunoSEQ multiplex PCR, and TCRdb holds only the in-frame ones, with some missing. Seen here are more than 95,000 clones, 82% observed once, and the top ten hold over 0.9%. This record comes from a study of T cell clones after liver transplantation. The germline CDR1 and CDR2 sequences are LNHDA and SQIVND (reference sequence). The CDR3 loop spans 17 amino acids. V was trimmed by 2 bases and J by 4 bases, leaving 15 bases between them. This receptor was identified in a human donor who received a liver transplant. This sample comprised CD4+ T cells from blood, obtained before liver transplant. The rearrangement links TRBV19 to TRBJ2-6; tentatively, D is TRBD1 (6 bases). CDR3 sequence: CASSIWGAGAGANVLTF. The CDR3 DNA follows: TGTGCCAGTAGTATATGGGGCGCAGGGGCAGGGGCCAACGTCCTGACTTTC. Filled out from reference TRBV19 and TRBJ2-6, the complete variable domain reads DGGITQSPKYLFRKEGQNVTLSCEQNLNHDAMYWYRQDPGQGLRLIYYSQIVNDFQKGDIAEGYSVSREKKESFPLTVTSAQKNPTAFYLCASSIWGAGAGANVLTFGAGSRLTVL.